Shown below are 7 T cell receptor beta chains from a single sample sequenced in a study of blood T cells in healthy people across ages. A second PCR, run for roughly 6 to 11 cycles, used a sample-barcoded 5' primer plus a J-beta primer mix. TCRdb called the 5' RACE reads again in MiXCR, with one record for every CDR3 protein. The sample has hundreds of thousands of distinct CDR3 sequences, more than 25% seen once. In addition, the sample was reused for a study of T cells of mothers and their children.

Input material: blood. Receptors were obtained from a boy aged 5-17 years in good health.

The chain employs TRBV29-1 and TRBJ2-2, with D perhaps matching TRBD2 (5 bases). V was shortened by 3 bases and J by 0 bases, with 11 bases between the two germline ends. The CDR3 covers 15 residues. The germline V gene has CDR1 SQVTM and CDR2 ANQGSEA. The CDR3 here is CSVETGLTNTGELFF. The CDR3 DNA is TGCAGCGTTGAGACCGGACTTACGAACACCGGGGAGCTGTTTTTT.

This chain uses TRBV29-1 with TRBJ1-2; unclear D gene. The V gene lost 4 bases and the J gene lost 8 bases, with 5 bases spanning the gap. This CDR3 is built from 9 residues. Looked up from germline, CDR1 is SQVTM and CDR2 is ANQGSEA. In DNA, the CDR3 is TGCAGCGTTGGAGTGGGCTACACCTTC. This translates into CSVGVGYTF.

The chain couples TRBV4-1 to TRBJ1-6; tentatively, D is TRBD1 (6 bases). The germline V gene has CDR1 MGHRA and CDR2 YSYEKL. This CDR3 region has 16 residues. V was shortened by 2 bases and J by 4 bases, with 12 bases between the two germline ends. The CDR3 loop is CASSQTGTTYNSPLHF. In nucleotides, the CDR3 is TGCGCCAGCAGCCAAACCGGGACAACGTATAATTCACCCCTCCACTTT.

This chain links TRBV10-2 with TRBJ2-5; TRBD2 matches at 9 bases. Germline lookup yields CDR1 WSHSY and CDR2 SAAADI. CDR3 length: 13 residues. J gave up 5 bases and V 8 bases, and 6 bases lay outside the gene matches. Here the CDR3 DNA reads TGCGCCAGCGCCAATAGCGGGGGTGAGACCCAGTACTTC. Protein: CASANSGGETQYF.

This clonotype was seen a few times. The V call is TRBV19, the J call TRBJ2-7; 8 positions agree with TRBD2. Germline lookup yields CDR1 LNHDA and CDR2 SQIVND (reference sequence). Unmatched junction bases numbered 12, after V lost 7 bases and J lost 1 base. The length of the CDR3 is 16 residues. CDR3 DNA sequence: TGTGCCAGTAAGGGATTAGCCGGCGGGGGGTCCTACGAGCAGTACTTC. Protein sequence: CASKGLAGGGSYEQYF.

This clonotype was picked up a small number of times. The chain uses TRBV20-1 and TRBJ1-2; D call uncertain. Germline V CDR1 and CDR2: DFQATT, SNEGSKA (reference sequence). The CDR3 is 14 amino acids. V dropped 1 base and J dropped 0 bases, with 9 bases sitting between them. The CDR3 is CSARVQAANYGYTF. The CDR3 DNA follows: TGCAGTGCTAGAGTCCAGGCAGCTAACTATGGCTACACCTTC.

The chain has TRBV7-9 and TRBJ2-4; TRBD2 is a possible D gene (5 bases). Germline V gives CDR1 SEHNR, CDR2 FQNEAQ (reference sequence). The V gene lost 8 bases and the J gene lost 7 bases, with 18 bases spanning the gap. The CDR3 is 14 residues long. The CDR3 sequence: CASSRGNERNIQYF. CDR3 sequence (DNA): TGTGCCAGCTCCCGGGGAAATGAGAGGAACATTCAGTACTTC.